This T cell receptor beta chain comes out of a study of beta chain features in type 1 diabetes. Worth noting for this clone: Its specificity is unknown.

Study observations and caveats: Individuals with type 1 diabetes displayed fewer insertions and more deletions at VDJ junctions.

Reverse transcribing all isolated RNA meant expressed TCRB transcripts were sequenced. TCRdb's copy holds only in-frame clones and misses some; the assay was immunoSEQ multiplex PCR. The sample gives hundreds of thousands of clones, around 30% of which show up once; 0.05% to 0.065% is in the top ten. Sequenced material: naive CD4+ T cells from blood. The clonotype comes from a man younger than 30 in good health.

The CDR3 DNA is TGCGCCAGCAGCTCCATGGGGTCAGGGCGGGCAGATACGCAGTATTTT. This codes for CASSSMGSGRADTQYF. The rearrangement uses TRBV5-1 and TRBJ2-3; D assignment may be TRBD1 or TRBD2 (5 bases each). Germline V gene data show CDR1 as SGHRS and CDR2 as YFSETQ. V lost 3 bases and J 4 bases, leaving 18 bases between the germline ends. The CDR3 length is 16 residues.